The clone carrying this TCR beta chain was seen ten or more times. Its antigen is unidentified. This entry is derived from a study of CD8 T cells in ankylosing spondylitis. The CDR3 extends over 17 amino acids. CDR1 DFQATT and CDR2 SNEGSKA come from the germline V gene (reference sequence). J lost 5 bases, V lost 2 bases, and 10 bases had no gene match. The authors made TCR beta libraries by quantitative 5'-RACE with molecular barcodes. TCRdb itself ran the 5' RACE reads through MiXCR, one entry per CDR3 protein. This sample has about 64,000 distinct CDR3 sequences; about 6% occur once, and the top ten carry around 4.5%. Study-wide points: Apparently characteristic of ankylosing spondylitis blood was a TCR beta motif (roughly eight highly homologous variants). The study looked at matched synovial fluid samples from ankylosing spondylitis patients. Disease-linked clones were reported to be significantly enriched there.

Sequenced input: synovial fluid, either unsorted or a sorted T cell fraction (not recorded which). The rearrangement joins TRBV20-1 to TRBJ2-3; 13 nucleotides match TRBD2. The receptor was derived from a male donor with ankylosing spondylitis. CDR3 residues: CSARTFGLAGVIDTQYF. Here the CDR3 DNA reads TGCAGTGCTAGAACTTTCGGACTAGCGGGAGTCATAGATACGCAGTATTTT.